This T cell receptor (beta chain) was captured by sequencing in a study of blood T cell repertoires in COVID-19. The study drew participants aged about 18 to 89 years from around 24 US areas. CDR3 length: 14 residues. In germline, CDR1 is KGHSH, CDR2 LQKENI. Trimming took 8 bases from V and 5 from J, leaving 18 bases between them. Some clones are missing from TCRdb's copy, which holds only in-frame ones; the method was immunoSEQ multiplex PCR. The sample contains more than 300,000 clones, around nine tenths of which appear only once. The sequence was collected from a woman aged 30 to 39 who had been exposed to COVID-19. The rearrangement joins TRBV18 to TRBJ1-1; D perhaps matches TRBD1 (5 bases). The source material was PBMCs or T cells enriched from blood (not recorded which). The CDR3, as DNA: TGTGCCAGCCGGGCGGGGCTTGGGCGTACTGAAGCTTTCTTT. Amino acid sequence: CASRAGLGRTEAFF.